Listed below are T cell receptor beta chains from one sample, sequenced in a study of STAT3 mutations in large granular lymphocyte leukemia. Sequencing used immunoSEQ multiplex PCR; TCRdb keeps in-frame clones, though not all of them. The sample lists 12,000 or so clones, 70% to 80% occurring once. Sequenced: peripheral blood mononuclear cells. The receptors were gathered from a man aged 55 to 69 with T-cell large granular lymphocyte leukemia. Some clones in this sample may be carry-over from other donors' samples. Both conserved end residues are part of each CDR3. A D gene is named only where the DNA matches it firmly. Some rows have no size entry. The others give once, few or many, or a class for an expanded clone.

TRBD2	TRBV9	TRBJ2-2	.	CASSETAGANTGELFF	TGTGCCAGCAGCGAAACAGCGGGAGCGAACACCGGGGAGCTGTTTTTT
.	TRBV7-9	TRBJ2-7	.	CASSLVLQKSSEQYF	TGTGCCAGCAGCTTAGTTCTCCAGAAATCTAGCGAGCAGTACTTC
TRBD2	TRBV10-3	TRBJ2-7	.	CAISSTSGSSSYEQYF	TGTGCCATCAGTTCCACTAGCGGATCTAGCTCCTACGAGCAGTACTTC
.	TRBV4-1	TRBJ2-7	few	CASSQGPIRVEQYF	TGCGCCAGCAGCCAAGGACCTATTAGGGTCGAGCAGTACTTC
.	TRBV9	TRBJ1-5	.	CASSLGGGGNQPQHF	TGTGCCAGCAGCCTAGGTGGAGGGGGCAATCAGCCCCAGCATTTT
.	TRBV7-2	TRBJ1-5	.	CASSLGGAGQPQHF	TGTGCCAGCAGCTTAGGGGGGGCCGGTCAGCCCCAGCATTTT
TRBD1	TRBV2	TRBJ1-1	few	CASWPTGSTEAFF	TGTGCCAGCTGGCCGACAGGGAGCACTGAAGCTTTCTTT
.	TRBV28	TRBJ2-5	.	CASSKYRESETQYF	TGTGCCAGCAGTAAGTACAGGGAGTCGGAGACCCAGTACTTC
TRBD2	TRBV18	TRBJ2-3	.	CASSPKLAGGQDTQYF	TGTGCCAGCTCACCAAAGCTAGCGGGAGGGCAAGATACGCAGTATTTT
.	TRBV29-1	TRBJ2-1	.	CSADSQEQFF	TGCAGCGCTGACTCACAGGAGCAGTTCTTC
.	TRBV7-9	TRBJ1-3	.	CASSVNSLSSGNTIYF	TGTGCCAGCAGCGTAAACAGCCTCTCCTCTGGAAACACCATATATTTT
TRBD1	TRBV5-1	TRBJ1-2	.	CASSEDRVGDGYTF	TGCGCCAGCAGCGAAGACAGGGTGGGTGATGGCTACACCTTC
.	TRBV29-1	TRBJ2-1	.	CSVGGQLGRTYNEQFF	TGCAGCGTCGGGGGGCAATTGGGTCGTACTTACAATGAGCAGTTCTTC
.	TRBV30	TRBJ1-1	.	CAWSVRPNTEAFF	TGTGCCTGGAGTGTAAGGCCGAACACTGAAGCTTTCTTT
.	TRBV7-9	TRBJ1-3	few	CASSFEGPQHSGNTIYF	TGTGCCAGCAGCTTTGAGGGGCCCCAGCACTCTGGAAACACCATATATTTT
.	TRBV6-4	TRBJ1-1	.	CASSAYVGETEAFF	TGTGCCAGCAGTGCGTACGTGGGGGAGACTGAAGCTTTCTTT
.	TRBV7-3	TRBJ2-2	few	CASSPPSDFPYTGELFF	TGTGCCAGCAGCCCCCCCAGTGACTTTCCTTACACCGGGGAGCTGTTTTTT
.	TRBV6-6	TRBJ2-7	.	CASSYPGDYEQYF	TGTGCCAGCAGTTACCCGGGGGATTACGAGCAGTACTTC
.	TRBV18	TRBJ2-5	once	CASSPIRSGETQYF	TGTGCCAGCTCCCCAATTAGGAGCGGCGAGACCCAGTACTTC
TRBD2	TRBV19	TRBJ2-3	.	CASSPGTSGRFTDTQYF	TGTGCCAGTAGTCCAGGGACTAGCGGGAGGTTCACAGATACGCAGTATTTT
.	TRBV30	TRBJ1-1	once	CAWSVGPNTEAFF	TGTGCCTGGAGTGTAGGTCCGAACACTGAAGCTTTCTTT
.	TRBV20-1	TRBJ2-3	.	CSAIDTQYF	TGCAGTGCTATCGATACGCAGTATTTT
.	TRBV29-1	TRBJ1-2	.	CSVERSLTRGYTF	TGCAGCGTTGAGAGGTCTCTTACGAGGGGCTACACCTTC
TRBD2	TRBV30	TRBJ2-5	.	CAWSNRGFSGNLETQYF	TGTGCCTGGAGTAATCGGGGGTTTAGCGGGAATTTAGAGACCCAGTACTTC
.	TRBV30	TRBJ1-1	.	CAWSQRSEAFF	TGTGCCTGGAGTCAAAGATCCGAAGCTTTCTTT
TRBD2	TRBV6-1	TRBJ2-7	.	CASSEAAGGDEQYF	TGTGCCAGCAGTGAAGCGGCGGGAGGCGACGAGCAGTACTTC
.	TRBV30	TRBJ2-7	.	CAWSVLAGYEQYF	TGTGCCTGGAGTGTACTGGCGGGTTACGAGCAGTACTTC
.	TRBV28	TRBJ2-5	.	CASSLAGDQETQYF	TGTGCCAGCAGTTTAGCCGGCGACCAAGAGACCCAGTACTTC
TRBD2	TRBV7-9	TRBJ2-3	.	CASSSGLAEDTQYF	TGTGCCAGCAGCTCGGGACTAGCTGAAGATACGCAGTATTTT
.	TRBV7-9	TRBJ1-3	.	CASSYDAVGGSGNTIYF	TGTGCCAGCAGCTACGACGCCGTGGGGGGCTCTGGAAACACCATATATTTT
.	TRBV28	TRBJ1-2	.	CASSFLDRIYGYTF	TGTGCCAGCAGTTTCTTGGACAGAATTTATGGCTACACCTTC
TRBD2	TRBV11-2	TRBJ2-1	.	CASSLGLAGESKQFF	TGTGCCAGCAGCTTAGGACTAGCGGGAGAAAGTAAGCAGTTCTTC